Listed below are T cell receptor beta chains from one sample, sequenced in a study of T cells in tumors and immune-related adverse events. Generated by immunoSEQ multiplex PCR, the TCRdb table keeps only in-frame clones and is missing some. The table has about 2,500 clones, 83% seen once; the top ten hold 7% to 7.5%. The specimen was tumor tissue, collected from a patient treated with anti-PD-1 therapy. The receptors derive from a female donor with metastatic renal cell carcinoma. CDR3s leave out the opening cysteine and the closing phenylalanine or tryptophan.

v_call cdr3_aa
TRBV14 ASSHTGVYGYT
TRBV4-3 ASSHALLSTTNEKLF
TRBV5-1 ASSSRTSGGAKIYETQY
TRBV27 ASSTLGGANTGELF
TRBV4-1 ASSYRTSSYEQY
TRBV12-5 ASGSPRPTGGRYNEQF
TRBV4-1 ASRQGTGGYGYT
TRBV5-1 ASRVGGRSRSDEKLF
TRBV6-5 ASSYDRGNMNTEAF
TRBV25-1 ASSDNRGEKLF
TRBV4-1 ASSQDPSGGWDEQF
TRBV5-4 ASSRGTSGYNEQF
TRBV20-1 SAARASKQF
TRBV7-2 ASSRGPDDTQY
TRBV20-1 SARSNTEAF
TRBV7-6 ASSSAGHLNTEAF
TRBV7-6 ASSSLGAGGGETQY
TRBV19 ASSRSTGELF
TRBV6-9 ASSPTDSPLH
TRBV5-4 ASSLVRETQY
TRBV28 ASSLRVYEQY
TRBV10-2 ASSDRGNYGYT
TRBV6-5 ASSYSWGPGNTIY
TRBV13 ASSASPMAGYT
TRBV11-3 ASSLEGYGYT
TRBV5-1 ASQTQAGGNNEQF
TRBV5-5 ASSYERGEQY
TRBV19 ASSIRGDTGELF
TRBV18 ASSRTGAESYT
TRBV4-2 ASSQDFRVTDTQY
TRBV4-3 ASSQEYGVYMNTEAF
TRBV30 AWGGPDRNPQH
TRBV7-2 ASSFFMGGRPDGYT
TRBV19 ASANRGAGANVLT